Listed here is a single TCR beta chain. This sample is part of a study of T cell changes during pregnancy in multiple sclerosis. V was trimmed by 5 bases and J by 4 bases, leaving 17 bases between them. The CDR3 totals 15 residues. Germline V CDR1 and CDR2: SGHTA, FQGTGA. Profiled with immunoSEQ multiplex PCR; TCRdb holds only in-frame clones, not every one. The sample has tens of thousands of clones, 91% seen once. The sequences come from peripheral blood, collected after pregnancy. The sequence came from a female donor in good health, enrolled as a control in a pregnancy study. The V and J genes are TRBV7-3 and TRBJ2-5; the D gene is possibly TRBD2 (5 bases). The CDR3 DNA is TGTGCCAGCAGCCCTCAGGCGGGCGGGCGAGAGACCCAGTACTTC. Protein sequence: CASSPQAGGRETQYF.